This T cell receptor (beta chain) was observed in a study of OX40 agonist ivuxolimab in advanced cancers. Blood was sampled at baseline, cycle 4 day 1, and cycle 7 day 1. This CDR3 has 18 amino acids. Per the germline V gene, CDR1 is SGHAT and CDR2 is FQDESV (reference sequence). V gave up 5 bases and J gave up 0 bases, with 22 bases separating them. Repertoires were generated with immunoSEQ multiplex PCR, while TCRdb's copy carries only in-frame clones and drops some. The table records about 74,000 clones, roughly 88% of them present only once. The chain couples TRBV11-1 to TRBJ1-1; TRBD1 might be the D (6 bases). The sequence came from an adult with an advanced solid tumor such as melanoma, head and neck, liver or kidney cancer. The sample in question was CD4+ or CD8+ T cells sorted from blood, obtained in a trial of the OX40 agonist ivuxolimab. The CDR3 sequence: CASSQTPPGALMNTEAFF. The CDR3 DNA is TGTGCCAGCAGCCAGACTCCCCCGGGGGCCCTTATGAACACTGAAGCTTTCTTT.